A single sample gave rise to the 32 T cell receptor beta chains below, sequenced in a study of T cell responses to AZD1222 COVID-19 vaccine (dated by TCRdb to the early 2020s). Sample time point, as interpreted from the label and publication: baseline before first vaccination. Library construction relied on the immunoSEQ multiplex PCR assay. The table was pulled from immuneACCESS by TCRdb, which kept in-frame rearrangements only. Such tables lose some clones; where checked, under half of the loss comes from unresolved V genes, and the rest has no known cause. Counted in this sample were around 140,000 clones; around 91% of them appeared once. The top ten clones comprise 1.6% of the sample. Material: peripheral blood, obtained on day 0 of AZD1222 vaccination. Receptor source: an adult in good health.

The V and J genes are TRBV6-2 or TRBV6-3 and TRBJ1-6; TRBD1 aligns across 10 bases. CDR1 is MNHEY and CDR2 is SVGEGT in the germline V gene. The CDR3 runs 16 residues. The ends lost 1 base at V and 7 bases at J; junction bases unmatched: 4. For the CDR3, the DNA is TGTGCCAGCAGTTACTGGACAGGGGGTTCCAATTCACCCCTCCACTTT. It codes for CASSYWTGGSNSPLHF.

The chain employs TRBV9 and TRBJ1-2; D is unresolved. The V and J ends lost 4 bases and 8 bases respectively, with 15 bases between them. The CDR3 has 13 residues. Germline V gene data show CDR1 as SGDLS and CDR2 as YYNGEE. Here the CDR3 reads CASSTTWDKGYTF. The CDR3 DNA reads TGTGCCAGCAGCACTACATGGGATAAGGGCTACACCTTC. Drawing the rest from reference TRBV9 and TRBJ1-2, the complete variable domain is DSGVTQTPKHLITATGQRVTLRCSPRSGDLSVYWYQQSLDQGLQFLIQYYNGEERAKGNILERFSAQQFPDLHSELNLSSLELGDSALYFCASSTTWDKGYTFGSGTRLTVV.

The chain couples TRBV30 to TRBJ1-3; D ambiguous. The germline CDR1 and CDR2 sequences are GTSNPN and SVGIG (reference sequence). The CDR3 consists of 14 residues. The CDR3 here is CASGSPISPNTIYF. In nucleotides, the CDR3 is TGTGCTTCTGGATCCCCAATTAGCCCAAACACCATATATTTT.

The V gene is TRBV6-2 or TRBV6-3, the J gene TRBJ2-3, with D possibly matching TRBD2 (5 bases). The CDR3 is 15 amino acids. Germline assignment: CDR1 MNHEY and CDR2 SVGEGT. V was shortened by 5 bases and J by 0 bases, with 12 bases between the two germline ends. CDR3 bases: TGTGCCAGCAGTCCAAACGGACTGAGCACAGATACGCAGTATTTT. It codes for CASSPNGLSTDTQYF.

The V and J genes are TRBV5-1 and TRBJ2-1, with 10 bases fitting TRBD1. V was clipped by 1 base and J by 4 bases; unmatched bases: 2. Germline V lookup: CDR1 SGHRS, CDR2 YFSETQ. The CDR3 sequence is 15 residues long. CDR3 in amino acids: CASSLPGQGYNEQFF. Here the CDR3 DNA reads TGCGCCAGCAGCTTGCCGGGACAGGGGTACAATGAGCAGTTCTTC.

This sequence joins TRBV23-1 and TRBJ1-1; no clear D gene. TRBV23-1 qualifies as an ORF whose function is uncertain. V lost 0 bases to trimming and J lost 8 bases, with 4 bases between them. The CDR3 runs to 11 residues. The chain's CDR3 is CASSQSKEAFF. CDR3 nucleotide sequence: TGCGCCAGCAGTCAATCTAAAGAAGCTTTCTTT.

The chain links TRBV2 to TRBJ1-4; 8 bases align to TRBD1. The length of the CDR3 is 14 residues. The junction had 4 bases not matched to a gene; V was cut back by 5 bases and J by 5 bases. Germline lookup yields CDR1 SNHLY and CDR2 FYNNEI. The CDR3 nucleotides read TGTGCCAGCAGTCCACAGGGGGGGAATGAAAAACTGTTTTTT. Protein sequence: CASSPQGGNEKLFF.

This chain uses TRBV6-5 with TRBJ1-1, with TRBD1 as a possible D gene (5 bases). Between the trimmed V and J ends, which lost 5 bases and 0 bases, there was a span of 10 bases. Germline CDR1 is MNHEY and CDR2 is SVGAGI. This CDR3 comprises 14 residues. The CDR3 coding sequence is TGTGCCAGCAGTCGGGGGACGGTGAACACTGAAGCTTTCTTT. Protein product: CASSRGTVNTEAFF.

This chain joins TRBV27 and TRBJ1-1, with TRBD1 identical over 8 bases. The CDR3 is made up of 15 amino acids. The J segment lost 1 base and the V segment lost 1 base, leaving 2 bases of the junction unmatched. The germline V gene has CDR1 MNHEY and CDR2 SMNVEV (reference sequence). CDR3 DNA sequence: TGTGCCAGCAGTTTATTTGGGACAGGGAACACTGAAGCTTTCTTT. Its protein product is CASSLFGTGNTEAFF.

V gene TRBV3-1 (or the pseudogene TRBV3-2) combines with J gene TRBJ2-3, with D perhaps TRBD1 (6 bases). There are 13 residues in the CDR3. Trimming cost V 3 bases and J 4 bases, with 8 bases left between them. The germline V gene encodes CDR1 LGHDT and CDR2 YNNKEL (reference sequence). The DNA of the CDR3 is TGTGCCAGCAGCCATACAGGGCCAGATACGCAGTATTTT. This codes for CASSHTGPDTQYF.

The chain has TRBV7-6 and TRBJ2-1, with D perhaps matching TRBD1 (5 bases). This CDR3 region has 15 residues. The V and J ends lost 5 bases and 2 bases respectively, with 13 bases between them. Germline values: CDR1 SGHVS, CDR2 FNYEAQ. The CDR3 DNA reads as TGTGCCAGCAGCGAAGGGGTAAGGGCCTACAATGAGCAGTTCTTC. Residues: CASSEGVRAYNEQFF.

The chain combines TRBV2 with TRBJ1-2; a weak D match, TRBD1 (5 bases). V lost 0 bases to trimming and J lost 7 bases, with 12 bases between them. Germline CDR1 SNHLY, CDR2 FYNNEI. The CDR3 runs to 14 residues. CDR3 sequence (DNA): TGTGCCAGCAGTGAAGCGCGGGGCTATTCTGGCTACACCTTC. Protein product: CASSEARGYSGYTF. Full variable domain (outside the CDR3, taken from reference TRBV2 and TRBJ1-2): EPEVTQTPSHQVTQMGQEVILRCVPISNHLYFYWYRQILGQKVEFLVSFYNNEISEKSEIFDDQFSVERPDGSNFTLKIRSTKLEDSAMYFCASSEARGYSGYTFGSGTRLTVV.

The chain uses TRBV5-1 and TRBJ1-3; D is ambiguous. Trimming cost V 5 bases and J 0 bases, with 9 bases left between them. Per the germline V gene, CDR1 is SGHRS and CDR2 is YFSETQ. The CDR3 length is 14 residues. CDR3 nucleotide sequence: TGCGCCAGCAGTCCAGGAAGCTCTGGAAACACCATATATTTT. Its protein product is CASSPGSSGNTIYF.

J is TRBJ2-1 and V is TRBV7-2; D possibly corresponds to TRBD2 (5 bases). The CDR3 loop spans 17 amino acids. Germline V gives CDR1 SGHTA, CDR2 FQGNSA. V was clipped by 0 bases and J by 2 bases, with 14 bases between them. For the CDR3, the DNA is TGTGCCAGCAGCTTAGCTGGTACTAGAAGTACCTACAATGAGCAGTTCTTC. Amino acids: CASSLAGTRSTYNEQFF.

The rearrangement joins TRBV19 to TRBJ2-5, with 14 bases lining up with TRBD2. The ends lost 4 bases at V and 5 bases at J; junction bases unmatched: 6. In germline, CDR1 is LNHDA, CDR2 SQIVND (reference sequence). The CDR3 contains 16 residues. The CDR3 spells CASSTGTSGGGETQYF. The CDR3 DNA reads as TGTGCCAGTAGTACCGGGACTAGCGGGGGAGGGGAGACCCAGTACTTC.

The chain joins TRBV6-1 to TRBJ1-1; D possibly corresponds to TRBD1 (5 bases). Germline-derived CDR1 and CDR2 are MNHNS and SASEGT. The CDR3 extends over 19 amino acids. V lost 0 bases and J 0 bases, leaving 20 bases between the germline ends. The CDR3 region is CASSEARQGWARLNTEAFF. The CDR3 nucleotides are TGTGCCAGCAGTGAAGCACGTCAGGGTTGGGCCCGTTTGAACACTGAAGCTTTCTTT.

This chain uses TRBV19 with TRBJ2-3; no firm D call. Germline assignment: CDR1 LNHDA and CDR2 SQIVND (reference sequence). The CDR3 runs to 13 residues. V shed 6 bases and J shed 2 bases, with 9 bases lying between them. The CDR3 DNA is TGTGCCAGTAGGTACAGTAACACAGATACGCAGTATTTT. Protein sequence: CASRYSNTDTQYF.

The V and J genes are TRBV11-1 and TRBJ1-2; maybe TRBD1 (6 bases). V lost 5 bases, J lost 4 bases, and 14 bases lay in between. Germline-derived CDR1 and CDR2 are SGHAT and FQDESV (reference sequence). The CDR3 runs 14 residues. CDR3 protein: CASSADSSSYGYTF. CDR3 DNA: TGTGCCAGCAGCGCGGACAGCTCGTCCTATGGCTACACCTTC.

The CDR3: CASSSKKPGQGGEETQYF. The DNA of the CDR3 is TGTGCCAGCAGCTCGAAAAAACCGGGACAGGGGGGAGAAGAGACCCAGTACTTC. V and J are TRBV7-2 and TRBJ2-5, with 11 bases aligning to TRBD1. Germline loops: CDR1 SGHTA, CDR2 FQGNSA. The V and J ends lost 4 bases and 3 bases, in that order; junction bases with no gene match: 13. CDR3 length: 18 residues.

This clone is a singleton in its sample. The DNA of the CDR3 is TGTGCCTGGAGCTTCGGACAGGGAACCGAAAAACTGTTTTTT. This translates into CAWSFGQGTEKLFF. This chain connects TRBV30 to TRBJ1-4; 8 nucleotides line up with TRBD1. Germline V gives CDR1 GTSNPN, CDR2 SVGIG (reference sequence). V lost 3 bases, J lost 8 bases, and 8 bases stayed unmatched. CDR3 length equals 14 residues.

The rearrangement links TRBV4-1 to TRBJ1-5, with D tentatively TRBD1 (5 bases). This CDR3 has 14 amino acids. Germline loops: CDR1 MGHRA, CDR2 YSYEKL. V dropped 1 base and J dropped 4 bases, with 8 bases sitting between them. The CDR3: CASSQVGENQPQHF. The CDR3 nucleotides read TGCGCCAGCAGCCAAGTAGGGGAAAATCAGCCCCAGCATTTT.

This chain uses TRBV25-1 with TRBJ1-6; the D gene is possibly TRBD1 (5 bases). The CDR3 contains 17 residues. Germline V gene sequence: CDR1 MGHDK, CDR2 SYGVNS. V gave up 6 bases and J gave up 3 bases, with 18 bases separating them. The CDR3 reads CASSPTRVGSYNSPLHF. Here the CDR3 DNA reads TGTGCCAGCAGCCCAACCAGGGTAGGAAGCTATAATTCACCCCTCCACTTT.

The chain recombines TRBV9 with TRBJ2-5, with D perhaps matching TRBD1 or TRBD2 (5 bases each). Trimming took 3 bases from V and 2 from J, leaving 14 bases between them. From germline, CDR1 is SGDLS and CDR2 YYNGEE. The CDR3 contains 15 residues. The CDR3 DNA reads TGTGCCAGCAGCGCCCGGGGCAGGTCACAAGAGACCCAGTACTTC. Translation gives CASSARGRSQETQYF.

The rearrangement uses TRBV3-1 (or the pseudogene TRBV3-2) and TRBJ2-2, with 9 bases matching TRBD2. In germline, CDR1 is LGHDT, CDR2 YNNKEL (reference sequence). The CDR3 has 17 residues. Unmatched junction bases numbered 14, after V lost 6 bases and J lost 6 bases. This CDR3 is CASSKGSRGGAAGELFF. The CDR3 DNA sequence: TGTGCCAGCAGTAAAGGGAGCCGCGGGGGGGCCGCCGGGGAGCTGTTTTTT.

The chain is built from TRBV30 and TRBJ1-1, with D maybe TRBD1 (5 bases). In germline, CDR1 is GTSNPN, CDR2 SVGIG (reference sequence). V lost 3 bases and J lost 0, with 8 bases in between. There are 13 residues in the CDR3. CDR3 bases: TGTGCCTGGAGCCGGGGGGTGAACACTGAAGCTTTCTTT. Translating gives CAWSRGVNTEAFF.

J is TRBJ2-7 and V is TRBV3-1 (or the pseudogene TRBV3-2); perhaps TRBD2 as D (5 bases). Trimming took off 1 base at V and 6 bases at J, with 16 bases between the two ends. Germline lookup yields CDR1 LGHDT and CDR2 YNNKEL (reference sequence). This CDR3 spans 15 amino acids. CDR3 region: CASSQGPGRKFEQYF. CDR3 DNA sequence: TGTGCCAGCAGCCAAGGCCCGGGAAGAAAATTCGAGCAGTACTTC.

This chain links TRBV20-1 with TRBJ1-2; D unclear. The V end lost 1 base, the J end lost 6 bases, and 6 bases lay between the germline ends. The CDR3 has 11 residues. Germline V lookup: CDR1 DFQATT, CDR2 SNEGSKA (reference sequence). DNA for the CDR3: TGCAGTGCTAGAGGGGAGAATGGCTACACCTTC. This sequence encodes CSARGENGYTF.

The chain uses TRBV21-1 and TRBJ2-3; the tabulated D call, TRBD2, remains unverified against the DNA. TRBV21-1 constitutes a pseudogene. This CDR3 is built from 13 residues. CDR3 nucleotides: TGTGCCAGCAGCAAAAGCCGGGGAGATACGCAGTATTTT. The encoded protein is CASSKSRGDTQYF.

The chain carries TRBV11-1 and TRBJ2-2, with D possibly matching TRBD1 (5 bases). The V gene's germline CDR1 is SGHAT and CDR2 FQDESV (reference sequence). This CDR3 has 15 residues. Between the trimmed V and J ends, which lost 4 bases and 4 bases, there was a span of 13 bases. The CDR3 loop is CASSSRVVGTGELFF. The CDR3, as DNA: TGTGCCAGCAGCTCCAGGGTAGTAGGCACCGGGGAGCTGTTTTTT.

The chain's CDR3 is CAKESSEGSHTGELFF. Here the CDR3 DNA reads TGTGCCAAAGAGTCCTCTGAGGGGTCCCACACCGGGGAGCTGTTTTTT. The chain carries TRBV2 and TRBJ2-2; D may be TRBD1 or TRBD2 (5 bases each). Germline CDR1 and CDR2: SNHLY and FYNNEI. CDR3 length: 16 residues. The V end lost 10 bases, the J end lost 3 bases, and 21 bases lay between the germline ends.

The V call is TRBV24-1, the J call TRBJ2-2; tentatively, D is TRBD1 or TRBD2 (5 bases each). Germline V CDR1 and CDR2: KGHDR, SFDVKD. V lost 1 base, J lost 1 base, and 12 bases lay in between. The CDR3 spans 17 residues. In DNA form, the CDR3 reads TGTGCCACCAGTGATTTATGGGGGAGTGAGAACACCGGGGAGCTGTTTTTT. This gives the protein CATSDLWGSENTGELFF.

This chain connects TRBV6-5 to TRBJ1-1; 8 bases are a match to TRBD1. Germline lookup yields CDR1 MNHEY and CDR2 SVGAGI. The V and J ends lost 7 bases and 3 bases, in that order; junction bases with no gene match: 4. The CDR3 is 13 residues long. The CDR3 reads CASTPTGDTEAFF. The CDR3 DNA is TGTGCCAGCACCCCGACAGGGGACACTGAAGCTTTCTTT.